Only one count was recorded for the clone carrying this T cell receptor (beta chain). Per germline, CDR1 LGHNA and CDR2 YNFKEQ. The ends lost 0 bases at V and 1 base at J; junction bases unmatched: 2. The CDR3 is 15 residues long. This sample is part of a study of T cells in Graves' hyperthyroidism and ophthalmopathy. Amplification of TCR beta CDR3 regions was performed using RNA transcripts as template. First-round RT-PCR of the TCR CDR3 relied on the HTBI primer set. MiXCR was run by TCRdb on the multiplex PCR reads, yielding one entry per CDR3 protein. Seen here are 500,000 to 700,000 distinct CDR3 sequences, 16% observed once, and the top ten hold approximately 20%.

The gene calls are TRBV4-2 and TRBJ1-2; TRBD1 agrees at 7 bases. The sequence came from a woman younger than 30 with Graves' hyperthyroidism. Material for sequencing was blood. The CDR3: CASSQEAGGNYGYTF. Written as DNA, the CDR3 is TGTGCCAGCAGCCAAGAGGCAGGGGGTAACTATGGCTACACCTTC.